These T cell receptor beta chains were read from a single sample in a study of T cell repertoires in cytomegalovirus infection. For these TCRs, the target antigens are not known. TCRdb redid the calling of the reads with MiXCR, one entry per CDR3 protein. The data show around 710,000 distinct CDR3 sequences, just under 30% seen once. Sequenced here: cultured CD8+ T cells from PBMCs, sampled from culture after CMV antigen stimulation. The receptors were gathered from a human donor in good health (CMV status not recorded). Some clones in this sample may be carry-over from other donors' samples. Each CDR3 is given with its conserved first and last residue. A D gene is named only where the DNA matches it firmly. The size field is filled for only some rows; it gives once, few, many or a size class.

D	size	V	J	CDR3	DNA
NA	few	TRBV29-1	TRBJ2-5	CSVEDEAWDWNQETQYF	TGCAGCGTTGAAGATGAGGCATGGGACTGGAATCAAGAGACCCAGTACTTC
NA	NA	TRBV27	TRBJ2-1	CASRPGLSYNEQFF	TGTGCCAGCAGACCAGGGTTGTCCTACAATGAGCAGTTCTTC
TRBD2	few	TRBV6-6	TRBJ2-1	CASSLSSGGASEQFF	TGTGCCAGCAGTTTGAGTAGCGGGGGGGCGAGTGAGCAGTTCTTC
TRBD1	few	TRBV12-3/TRBV12-4	TRBJ1-1	CASSSPGQGRLTEAFF	TGTGCCAGCAGTTCCCCGGGACAGGGACGTCTCACTGAAGCTTTCTTT
NA	NA	TRBV9	TRBJ2-1	CASSEVGLSSYNEQFF	TGTGCCAGCAGCGAGGTAGGGCTAAGCTCCTACAATGAGCAGTTCTTC
NA	NA	TRBV10-3	TRBJ1-1	CAISESQNTEAFF	TGTGCCATCAGTGAGTCCCAGAACACTGAAGCTTTCTTT
NA	NA	TRBV15	TRBJ1-5	CATSRDSNTGVSNQPQHF	TGTGCCACCAGCAGAGATTCGAATACGGGGGTAAGCAATCAGCCCCAGCATTTT
NA	many	TRBV7-2	TRBJ1-6	CASTLRGKQPLHF	TGTGCCAGCACCCTTAGGGGGAAGCAACCCCTCCACTTT
NA	few	TRBV6-6	TRBJ1-6	CASSLGVIGEGSPLHF	TGTGCCAGCAGCCTCGGGGTGATAGGGGAAGGTTCACCCCTCCACTTT
TRBD1	NA	TRBV2	TRBJ1-5	CASSPGTGGHQPQHF	TGTGCCAGCAGTCCCGGGACAGGGGGCCATCAGCCCCAGCATTTT
TRBD1	NA	TRBV6-8	TRBJ1-2	CASSYPGQNLNYGYTF	TGTGCCAGCAGTTACCCGGGACAGAATCTGAACTATGGCTACACCTTC
NA	NA	TRBV2	TRBJ2-3	CASSEGPGTDTQYF	TGTGCCAGCAGCGAGGGACCTGGCACAGATACGCAGTATTTT
NA	NA	TRBV5-1	TRBJ2-1	CASSLDGTPYNEQFF	TGCGCCAGCAGCTTGGACGGGACCCCCTACAATGAGCAGTTCTTC
NA	few	TRBV2	TRBJ1-2	CASIIWDAGNLGYTF	TGTGCCAGCATAATATGGGACGCTGGGAATCTTGGCTACACCTTC
TRBD1	few	TRBV19	TRBJ1-1	CASSMDRAGATEAFF	TGTGCCAGTAGTATGGACAGGGCGGGAGCCACTGAAGCTTTCTTT
NA	many	TRBV6-6	TRBJ2-5	CASSYRDGQETQYF	TGTGCCAGCAGTTACAGGGACGGACAAGAGACCCAGTACTTC
NA	NA	TRBV4-1	TRBJ2-1	CASSQVKGGDEQFF	TGCGCCAGCAGCCAAGTTAAGGGGGGGGATGAGCAGTTCTTC
NA	few	TRBV6-1	TRBJ1-1	CASSDQGMEGTEAFF	TGTGCCAGCAGTGACCAGGGGATGGAAGGTACTGAAGCTTTCTTT
NA	NA	TRBV7-9	TRBJ1-1	CASSLADEMNTEAFF	TGTGCCAGCAGCTTAGCGGACGAGATGAACACTGAAGCTTTCTTT
NA	once	TRBV9	TRBJ2-5	CASSVGDRGTQYF	TGTGCCAGCAGCGTAGGCGACCGGGGTACCCAGTACTTC
TRBD1	many	TRBV7-2	TRBJ2-2	CASSLVGWGQGSFYTTGELFF	TGTGCCAGCAGCTTAGTGGGATGGGGACAGGGGTCTTTCTATACTACCGGGGAGCTGTTTTTT
TRBD1	NA	TRBV6-8	TRBJ1-2	CASSPPFLTGPYGCTF	TGTGCCAGCAGTCCGCCCTTTTTGACAGGGCCCTATGGCTGCACCTTC
NA	few	TRBV10-3	TRBJ2-5	CAISESGPTETQYF	TGTGCCATCAGTGAGAGTGGCCCTACCGAGACCCAGTACTTC
NA	few	TRBV4-1	TRBJ2-4	CASSQDGEGGIENIQYF	TGCGCCAGCAGCCAAGATGGGGAAGGGGGAATCGAAAACATTCAGTACTTC
TRBD2	NA	TRBV7-6	TRBJ2-3	CASSVPGTSEHGDTQYF	TGTGCCAGCAGCGTCCCCGGGACTAGCGAACACGGAGATACGCAGTATTTT
TRBD1	few	TRBV7-9	TRBJ1-4	CASSLAWQGASNEKLFF	TGTGCCAGCAGCTTAGCGTGGCAGGGGGCTTCTAATGAAAAACTGTTTTTT
TRBD1	many	TRBV29-1	TRBJ1-2	CSAGDRSGYTF	TGCAGCGCCGGGGACAGGTCGGGCTACACCTTC
TRBD1	few	TRBV7-9	TRBJ1-1	CASSLERGGGLEAFF	TGTGCCAGCAGCTTAGAAAGAGGGGGCGGCCTTGAAGCTTTCTTT
TRBD1	many	TRBV12-5	TRBJ2-1	CASGFSTEDRSSYNEQFF	TGTGCTAGTGGTTTTTCTACTGAGGACAGGAGCTCCTACAATGAGCAGTTCTTC
NA	NA	TRBV27	TRBJ2-2	CATGRSGELFF	TGTGCCACCGGCCGCTCCGGGGAGCTGTTTTTT
NA	few	TRBV2	TRBJ2-7	CASSSPPGLIYEQYF	TGTGCCAGCAGTTCACCACCGGGACTGATCTACGAGCAGTACTTC
TRBD1	few	TRBV3-1	TRBJ1-1	CASSQIVLQGAHTEAFF	TGTGCCAGCAGCCAAATAGTTTTACAGGGGGCGCACACTGAAGCTTTCTTT
NA	NA	TRBV6-6	TRBJ2-2	CASSTGLTGELFF	TGTGCCAGCAGTACGGGACTTACCGGGGAGCTGTTTTTT
TRBD1	once	TRBV5-6	TRBJ2-1	CARSNLGTAYNEQFF	TGTGCCAGAAGCAACCTCGGGACAGCCTACAATGAGCAGTTCTTC
TRBD2	NA	TRBV5-1	TRBJ2-1	CASSPLVGRGGLHANEQFF	TGCGCCAGCAGCCCCCTGGTGGGGCGGGGGGGCCTGCATGCCAATGAGCAGTTCTTC
TRBD1	many	TRBV12-3/TRBV12-4	TRBJ2-1	CASRGTGFSYNEQFF	TGTGCCAGCAGAGGGACAGGGTTTTCCTACAATGAGCAGTTCTTC
TRBD2	many	TRBV7-6	TRBJ2-1	CASSQRGGQDEQFF	TGTGCCAGCAGCCAGCGGGGGGGCCAGGATGAGCAGTTCTTC
NA	NA	TRBV6-2/TRBV6-3	TRBJ2-1	CASLSDSNEQFF	TGTGCCAGCCTATCGGACAGTAATGAGCAGTTCTTC
TRBD1	few	TRBV7-6	TRBJ1-6	CASSSWTGGNNSPLHF	TGTGCCAGCAGCTCCTGGACAGGGGGGAATAATTCACCCCTCCACTTT